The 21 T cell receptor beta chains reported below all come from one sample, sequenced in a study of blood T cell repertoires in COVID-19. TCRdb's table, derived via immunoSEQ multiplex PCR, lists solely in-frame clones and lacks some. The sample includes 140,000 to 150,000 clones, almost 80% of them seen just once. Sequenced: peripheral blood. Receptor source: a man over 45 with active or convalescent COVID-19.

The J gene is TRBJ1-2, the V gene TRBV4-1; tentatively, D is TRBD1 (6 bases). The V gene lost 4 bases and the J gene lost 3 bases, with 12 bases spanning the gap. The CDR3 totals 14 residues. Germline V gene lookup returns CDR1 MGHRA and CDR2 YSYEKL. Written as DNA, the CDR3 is TGCGCCAGCAGCCCCCCAGGGACATACTATGGCTACACCTTC. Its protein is CASSPPGTYYGYTF.

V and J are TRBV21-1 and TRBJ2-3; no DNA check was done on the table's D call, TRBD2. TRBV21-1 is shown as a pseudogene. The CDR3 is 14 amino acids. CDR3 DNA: TGTTCGCAGGCTAGCGGGAGTGAGGCAGATACGCAGTATTTT. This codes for CSQASGSEADTQYF.

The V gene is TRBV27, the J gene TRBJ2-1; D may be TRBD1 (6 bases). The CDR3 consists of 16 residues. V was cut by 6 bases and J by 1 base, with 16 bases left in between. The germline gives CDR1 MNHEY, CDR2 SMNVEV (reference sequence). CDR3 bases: TGTGCCAGCAGCTCAACAGGGTTTGGATCCTACAATGAGCAGTTCTTC. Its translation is CASSSTGFGSYNEQFF.

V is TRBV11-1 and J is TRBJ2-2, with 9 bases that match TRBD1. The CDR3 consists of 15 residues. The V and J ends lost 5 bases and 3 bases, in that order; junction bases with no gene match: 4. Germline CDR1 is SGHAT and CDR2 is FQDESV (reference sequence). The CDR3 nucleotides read TGTGCCAGCAGCATACAGGGGGCACACACCGGGGAGCTGTTTTTT. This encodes CASSIQGAHTGELFF.

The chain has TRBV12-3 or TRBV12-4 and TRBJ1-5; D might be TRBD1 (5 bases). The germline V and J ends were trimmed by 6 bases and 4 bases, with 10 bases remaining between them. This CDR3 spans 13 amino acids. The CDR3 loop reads CASSLTENQPQHF. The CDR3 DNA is TGTGCCAGCAGCTTGACAGAGAATCAGCCCCAGCATTTT.

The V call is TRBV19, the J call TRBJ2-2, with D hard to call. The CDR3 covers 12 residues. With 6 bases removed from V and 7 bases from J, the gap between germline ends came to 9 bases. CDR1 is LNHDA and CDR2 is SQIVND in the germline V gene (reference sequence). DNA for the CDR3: TGTGCCAGTAGCAGACTCGTCGGGGAGCTGTTTTTT. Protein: CASSRLVGELFF. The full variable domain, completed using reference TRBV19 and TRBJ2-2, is DGGITQSPKYLFRKEGQNVTLSCEQNLNHDAMYWYRQDPGQGLRLIYYSQIVNDFQKGDIAEGYSVSREKKESFPLTVTSAQKNPTAFYLCASSRLVGELFFGEGSRLTVL.

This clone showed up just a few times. CDR3 residues: CASSSGLAGGLQYF. The CDR3 bases are TGTGCCAGCAGCTCAGGACTAGCGGGAGGATTGCAGTACTTC. The rearrangement links TRBV7-3 to TRBJ2-7, with 14 nucleotides matching TRBD2. Per the germline V gene, CDR1 is SGHTA and CDR2 is FQGTGA. The CDR3 sequence is 14 residues long. J gave up 9 bases and V 4 bases, and 5 bases lay outside the gene matches.

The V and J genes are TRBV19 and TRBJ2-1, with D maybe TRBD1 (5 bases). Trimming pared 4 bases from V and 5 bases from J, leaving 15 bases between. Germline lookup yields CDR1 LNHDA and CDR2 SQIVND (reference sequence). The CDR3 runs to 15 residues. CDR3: CASSTRVITHNEQFF. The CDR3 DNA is TGTGCCAGTAGTACCAGGGTAATAACCCACAATGAGCAGTTCTTC.

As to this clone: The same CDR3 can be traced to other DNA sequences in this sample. The CDR3, as DNA: TGCGCCAGCAGCTTGCCGCCGACGGACTTCGAGCAGTACTTC. Translating gives CASSLPPTDFEQYF. This chain connects TRBV5-1 to TRBJ2-7; maybe TRBD2 (5 bases). Per germline, CDR1 SGHRS and CDR2 YFSETQ. The CDR3 extends over 14 amino acids. Trimming left V 1 base short and J 6 bases short, with 14 bases between.

CDR3 coding DNA: TGTGCCAGCAGCCCGGGGACAGGGTCTGAGCAGTACTTC. Translating it yields CASSPGTGSEQYF. This rearrangement joins TRBV7-7 to TRBJ2-7, with TRBD1 matching 9 bases. This CDR3 region has 13 residues. Germline V gene sequence: CDR1 SSHAT, CDR2 FNYEAQ (reference sequence). Losses at the gene ends were 5 bases for V and 7 bases for J; bases not matched to a gene: 6. The full variable domain, completed using reference TRBV7-7 and TRBJ2-7, is GAGVSQSPRYKVTKRGQDVTLRCDPISSHATLYWYQQALGQGPEFLTYFNYEAQPDKSGLPSDRFSAERPEGSISTLTIQRTEQRDSAMYRCASSPGTGSEQYFGPGTRLTVT.

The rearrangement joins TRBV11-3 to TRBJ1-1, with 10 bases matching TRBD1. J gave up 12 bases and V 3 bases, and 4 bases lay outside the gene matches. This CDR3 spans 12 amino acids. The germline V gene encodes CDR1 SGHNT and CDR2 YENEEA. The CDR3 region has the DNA TGTGCCAGCAGCTTGGACAGGGGGAAGACTTTCTTT. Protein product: CASSLDRGKTFF.

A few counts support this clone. The DNA for the CDR3 is TGTGCCAGCAGTTACTCCCTAGGGGGACGGGTATTGTGGAGCAATCAGCCCCAGCATTTT. It codes for CASSYSLGGRVLWSNQPQHF. The chain joins TRBV6-7 to TRBJ1-5, with TRBD1 as a possible D gene (6 bases). TRBV6-7 has ORF status, its function being uncertain. This CDR3 is built from 20 residues. V lost 0 bases and J lost 1, with 22 bases in between.

This chain's CDR3 is CASSLIGQASGNTIYF. In DNA form, the CDR3 reads TGTGCCAGCAGTTTAATAGGACAGGCCTCTGGAAACACCATATATTTT. The chain has TRBV28 and TRBJ1-3; 7 bases are shared with TRBD1. This CDR3 spans 16 amino acids. The trim removed 2 bases at V and 0 bases at J, leaving 4 bases unmatched. The V gene's germline CDR1 is MDHEN and CDR2 SYDVKM.

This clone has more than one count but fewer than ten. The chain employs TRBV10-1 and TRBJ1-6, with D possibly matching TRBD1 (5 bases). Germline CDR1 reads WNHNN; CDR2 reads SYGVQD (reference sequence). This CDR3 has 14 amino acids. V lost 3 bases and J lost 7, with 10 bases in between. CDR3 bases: TGCGCCAGCAGTGAATCCGGGGGGAATTCACCCCTCCACTTT. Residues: CASSESGGNSPLHF.

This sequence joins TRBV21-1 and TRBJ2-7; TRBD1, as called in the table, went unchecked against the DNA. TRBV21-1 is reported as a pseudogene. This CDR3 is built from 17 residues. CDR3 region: CASSKVSGTDRGYEQYF. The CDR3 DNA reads TGTGCCAGCAGCAAAGTAAGTGGGACCGACAGGGGCTACGAGCAGTACTTC.

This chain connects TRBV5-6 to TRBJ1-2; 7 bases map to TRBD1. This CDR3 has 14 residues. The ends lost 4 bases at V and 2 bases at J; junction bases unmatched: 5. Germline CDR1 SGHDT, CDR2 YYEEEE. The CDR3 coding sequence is TGTGCCAGCAGCCCAGCGACAGGGAACTATGGCTACACCTTC. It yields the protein CASSPATGNYGYTF.

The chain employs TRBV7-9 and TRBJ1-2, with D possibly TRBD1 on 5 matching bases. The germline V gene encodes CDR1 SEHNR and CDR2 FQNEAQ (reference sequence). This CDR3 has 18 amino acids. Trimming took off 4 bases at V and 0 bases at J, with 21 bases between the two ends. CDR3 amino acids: CASSSDARDWSTNYGYTF. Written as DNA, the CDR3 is TGTGCCAGCAGCTCTGATGCCAGGGACTGGAGTACTAACTATGGCTACACCTTC.

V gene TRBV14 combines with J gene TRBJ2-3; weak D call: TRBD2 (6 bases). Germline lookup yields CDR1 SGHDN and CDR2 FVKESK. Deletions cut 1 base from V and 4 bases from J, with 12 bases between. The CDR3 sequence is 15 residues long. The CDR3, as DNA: TGTGCCAGCAGCCAAGTGGGGGGAGTTCCAGATACGCAGTATTTT. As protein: CASSQVGGVPDTQYF.

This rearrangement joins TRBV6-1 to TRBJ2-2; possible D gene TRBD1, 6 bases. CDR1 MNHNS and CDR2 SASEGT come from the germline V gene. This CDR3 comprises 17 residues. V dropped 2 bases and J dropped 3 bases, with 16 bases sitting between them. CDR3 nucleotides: TGTGCCAGCAGTGAACTCAGGGGCGTTGGAGACACCGGGGAGCTGTTTTTT. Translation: CASSELRGVGDTGELFF.

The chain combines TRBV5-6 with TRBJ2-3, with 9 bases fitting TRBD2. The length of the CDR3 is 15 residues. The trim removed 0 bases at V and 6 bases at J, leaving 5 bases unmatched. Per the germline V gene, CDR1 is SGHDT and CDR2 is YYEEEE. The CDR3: CASSLGAGGLDTQYF. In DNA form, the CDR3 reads TGTGCCAGCAGCTTGGGCGCGGGAGGGCTGGATACGCAGTATTTT.

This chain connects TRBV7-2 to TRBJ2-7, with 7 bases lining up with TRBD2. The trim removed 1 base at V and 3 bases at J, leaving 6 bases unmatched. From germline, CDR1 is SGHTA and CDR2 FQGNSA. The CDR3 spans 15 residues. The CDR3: CASSLEGLADYEQYF. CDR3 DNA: TGTGCCAGCAGCTTAGAGGGGCTAGCGGACTACGAGCAGTACTTC.